A single sample is the source of the 13 T cell receptor beta chains below, sequenced in a study of siplizumab effects on memory and regulatory T cells. The assay was immunoSEQ multiplex PCR, and TCRdb's table has in-frame clones only and misses some. Of 94,000 or so clones detected, 93% appear once; the ten largest clones hold 6.5%. Sample: CD8+ T cells sorted from blood. These receptor sequences come from a human donor in good health.

The chain is built from TRBV14 and TRBJ2-7, with D possibly being TRBD1 or TRBD2 (5 bases each). CDR1 and CDR2 from the germline V gene are SGHDN and FVKESK. The CDR3 is 14 residues long. Trimming removed 6 bases from V and 2 bases from J, with 14 bases in between. The chain's CDR3 is CASSPGPGTYEQYF. CDR3 nucleotides: TGTGCCAGCAGTCCGGGGCCGGGGACCTACGAGCAGTACTTC.

This clone has just one count. The chain is built from TRBV25-1 and TRBJ2-1; TRBD2 agrees at 7 bases. This CDR3 spans 17 amino acids. J lost 6 bases, V lost 8 bases, and 19 bases had no gene match. The V gene's germline CDR1 is MGHDK and CDR2 SYGVNS. CDR3 residues: CASLDSGEGRGGNEQFF. The CDR3 DNA reads TGTGCCAGCCTCGACTCCGGGGAGGGAAGGGGTGGCAATGAGCAGTTCTTC.

The J gene is TRBJ2-5, the V gene TRBV13; D uncertain. Germline CDR1 PRHDT, CDR2 FYEKMQ (reference sequence). The V gene lost 0 bases and the J gene lost 6 bases, with 8 bases spanning the gap. The length of the CDR3 is 13 residues. The CDR3 loop reads CASSLGSSQTQYF. The CDR3 DNA reads TGTGCCAGCAGCTTAGGCAGCAGTCAGACCCAGTACTTC. Looking up the rest from reference TRBV13 and TRBJ2-5 gives the full variable domain: AAGVIQSPRHLIKEKRETATLKCYPIPRHDTVYWYQQGPGQDPQFLISFYEKMQSDKGSIPDRFSAQQFSDYHSELNMSSLELGDSALYFCASSLGSSQTQYFGPGTRLLVL.

This clone was seen just once. This chain joins TRBV4-1 and TRBJ1-6; D not resolved. V was cut by 2 bases and J by 7 bases, with 15 bases left in between. The CDR3 covers 16 residues. CDR1 is MGHRA and CDR2 is YSYEKL in the germline V gene. Here the CDR3 reads CASSQPAAQRNSPLHF. The CDR3 DNA is TGCGCCAGCAGCCAACCCGCAGCCCAGAGGAATTCACCCCTCCACTTT.

The V call is TRBV6-1, the J call TRBJ2-2, with D possibly being TRBD1 or TRBD2 (5 bases each). V lost 2 bases and J lost 2, with 12 bases in between. Germline V gene data show CDR1 as MNHNS and CDR2 as SASEGT. The CDR3 is made up of 16 amino acids. DNA of the CDR3: TGTGCCAGCAGTGAATATAGGGACCTTAACACCGGGGAGCTGTTTTTT. This sequence encodes CASSEYRDLNTGELFF.

The chain is built from TRBV19 and TRBJ1-2; D gene ambiguous. The germline V and J ends were trimmed by 5 bases and 4 bases, with 14 bases remaining between them. This CDR3 region has 14 residues. Germline values: CDR1 LNHDA, CDR2 SQIVND (reference sequence). Here the CDR3 DNA reads TGTGCCAGTAGTGGGCCAGGCAACCTCTATGGCTACACCTTC. As protein: CASSGPGNLYGYTF.

The rearrangement joins TRBV4-2 to TRBJ2-5; TRBD1 or TRBD2 may be the D gene (5 bases each). The end of the DNA is better explained by TRBJ2-7, so the J call may be wrong. This CDR3 contains 14 residues. The germline V gene has CDR1 LGHNA and CDR2 YNFKEQ. The CDR3 reads CASSHIGASYEQYF. In DNA form, the CDR3 reads TGTGCCAGCAGCCATATCGGGGCGTCCTACGAGCAGTACTTC.

The V and J genes are TRBV4-1 and TRBJ2-1; maybe TRBD1 (6 bases). Germline CDR1 MGHRA, CDR2 YSYEKL. Trimming removed 5 bases at V and 7 bases at J, with 18 bases between. The CDR3 runs to 15 residues. This chain's CDR3 is CASSRTLGGYNEQFF. In nucleotides, the CDR3 is TGCGCCAGCAGCAGAACCTTAGGGGGATATAATGAGCAGTTCTTC.

In DNA, the CDR3 is TGCAGCGTTGAAGATCCACTAGCGGGAGGGCCAAACGGGGAGCTGTTTTTT. This encodes CSVEDPLAGGPNGELFF. The chain combines TRBV29-1 with TRBJ2-2; 13 bases map to TRBD2. Germline-derived CDR1 and CDR2 are SQVTM and ANQGSEA. The CDR3 totals 17 residues. Trimming at V came to 0 bases and at J to 7 bases, leaving 8 bases not matched to a gene.

V gene TRBV4-1 combines with J gene TRBJ1-1, with TRBD1 identical over 11 bases. J gave up 5 bases and V 0 bases, and 2 bases lay outside the gene matches. The CDR3 loop spans 15 amino acids. Germline V gene lookup returns CDR1 MGHRA and CDR2 YSYEKL. The CDR3 is CASSQEWDRGTEAFF. CDR3 sequence (DNA): TGCGCCAGCAGCCAAGAGTGGGACAGGGGGACTGAAGCTTTCTTT.

The rearrangement joins TRBV5-1 to TRBJ2-7; possible D gene TRBD1, 5 bases. Trimming removed 6 bases at V and 5 bases at J, with 12 bases between. The CDR3 extends over 12 amino acids. Germline values: CDR1 SGHRS, CDR2 YFSETQ. Here the CDR3 DNA reads TGCGCCAGCACCGAGTCAGGGAACGAGCAGTACTTC. Translating it yields CASTESGNEQYF.

The genes are TRBV6-1 and TRBJ2-1; 13 positions match TRBD2. V lost 0 bases to trimming and J lost 8 bases; unmatched junction nucleotides: 7. This CDR3 spans 17 amino acids. The germline gives CDR1 MNHNS, CDR2 SASEGT. The CDR3 nucleotides read TGTGCCAGCAGTGAAGCGTCACTAGCGGGAGGGCCCTATGAGCAGTTCTTC. Its translation: CASSEASLAGGPYEQFF.

The chain links TRBV11-2 to TRBJ2-7; D unclear. Trimming removed 1 base at V and 4 bases at J, with 11 bases between. The CDR3 extends over 14 amino acids. Germline lookup yields CDR1 SGHAT and CDR2 FQNNGV. CDR3 region: CASSLGGLPYEQYF. As DNA, the CDR3 is TGTGCCAGCAGCTTAGGGGGATTACCTTACGAGCAGTACTTC.